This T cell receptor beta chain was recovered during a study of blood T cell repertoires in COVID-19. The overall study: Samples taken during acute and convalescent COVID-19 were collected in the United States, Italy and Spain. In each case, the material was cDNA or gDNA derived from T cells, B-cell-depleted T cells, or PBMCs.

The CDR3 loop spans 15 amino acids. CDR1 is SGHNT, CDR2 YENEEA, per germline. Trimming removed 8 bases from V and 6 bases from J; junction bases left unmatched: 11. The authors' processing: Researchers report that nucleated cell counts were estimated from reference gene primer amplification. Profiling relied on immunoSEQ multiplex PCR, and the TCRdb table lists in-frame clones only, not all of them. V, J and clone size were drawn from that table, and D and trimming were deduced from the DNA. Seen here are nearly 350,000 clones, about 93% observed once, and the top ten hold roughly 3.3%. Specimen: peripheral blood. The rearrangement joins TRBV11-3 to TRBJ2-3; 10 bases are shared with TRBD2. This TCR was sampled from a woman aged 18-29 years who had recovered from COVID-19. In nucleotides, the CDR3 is TGTGCCAGCCGGACTTCTAGCGGGAGTGGTGATACGCAGTATTTT. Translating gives CASRTSSGSGDTQYF. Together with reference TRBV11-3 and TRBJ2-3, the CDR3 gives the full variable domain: EAGVVQSPRYKIIEKKQPVAFWCNPISGHNTLYWYLQNLGQGPELLIRYENEEAVDDSQLPKDRFSAERLKGVDSTLKIQPAELGDSAVYLCASRTSSGSGDTQYFGPGTRLTVL.